These 18 T cell receptor beta chains share one sample of origin, sequenced in a study of blood T cells in healthy people across ages. A sample-barcoded 5' primer and a J-beta primer mix were used in a second PCR of roughly 6 to 12 cycles. TCRdb recomputed calls from the 5' RACE reads with MiXCR, one row per CDR3 protein. The table records approximately 580,000 distinct CDR3 sequences, less than 25% of them present only once. These data were also reused for a study on T cells of mothers and their children.

The sequencing input was blood. These receptors all stem from a boy aged 10-17 years in good health.

This clonotype was recorded a few times. This chain connects TRBV19 to TRBJ2-1, with 10 bases aligning to TRBD2. Germline CDR1 is LNHDA and CDR2 is SQIVND (reference sequence). CDR3 size: 14 residues. The V segment lost 4 bases and the J segment 4 bases; nucleotides outside the gene matches: 1. CDR3 protein: CASSTAGGYNEQFF. DNA for the CDR3: TGTGCCAGTAGTACAGCGGGAGGGTACAATGAGCAGTTCTTC.

CDR3 loop: CASSLGSGTVIVGLTEAFF. The DNA of the CDR3 is TGCGCCAGCAGCTTGGGTTCCGGGACAGTGATTGTGGGTCTTACTGAAGCTTTCTTT. The chain has TRBV5-1 and TRBJ1-1; 7 nucleotides align to TRBD1. The ends lost 0 bases at V and 5 bases at J; junction bases unmatched: 19. The CDR3 has 19 amino acids. The germline gives CDR1 SGHRS, CDR2 YFSETQ.

The chain couples TRBV11-2 to TRBJ2-5; the match to TRBD2 covers 9 bases. The DNA end is a closer match to TRBJ2-1, so the J assignment may be wrong. The CDR3 is made up of 19 amino acids. Germline CDR1 reads SGHAT; CDR2 reads FQNNGV. CDR3 bases: TGTGCCAGCAGCTTTTTAAGGAATACAAAGGGGCGGGAGGGCCATGAGCAGTTCTTC. Protein sequence: CASSFLRNTKGREGHEQFF.

The genes are TRBV28 and TRBJ2-1; 9 positions agree with TRBD1. After removal of 4 bases from V and 3 bases from J, the junction contained 4 bases not matched to a gene. The CDR3 is 15 residues long. Per the germline V gene, CDR1 is MDHEN and CDR2 is SYDVKM. The DNA of the CDR3 is TGTGCCAGCAGTTCACGGACAGGGGTCTACAATGAGCAGTTCTTC. Residues: CASSSRTGVYNEQFF.

In its sample, this clonotype was seen many times. The chain employs TRBV5-1 and TRBJ2-4, with no clear D. This CDR3 region has 13 residues. Germline V gives CDR1 SGHRS, CDR2 YFSETQ. Deletions cut 2 bases from V and 1 base from J, with 4 bases between. The CDR3 loop is CASSLGAKNIQYF. The CDR3 DNA reads TGCGCCAGCAGCTTAGGGGCCAAAAACATTCAGTACTTC.

This clonotype occurred a few times. This chain joins TRBV6-2 or TRBV6-3 and TRBJ1-1; D may be TRBD1 (5 bases). The CDR3 runs 15 residues. V gave up 5 bases and J gave up 5 bases, with 18 bases separating them. Germline V CDR1 and CDR2: MNHEY, SVGEGT. CDR3 loop: CASSLRGRVETEAFF. CDR3 DNA: TGTGCCAGCAGTCTCCGGGGCAGGGTAGAAACTGAAGCTTTCTTT.

This clonotype was picked up many times. The CDR3 protein is CASSQDRGYEQYF. CDR3 nucleotides: TGCGCCAGCAGCCAAGACAGGGGTTACGAGCAGTACTTC. This chain connects TRBV4-3 to TRBJ2-7, with D maybe TRBD1 (6 bases). Trimming removed 0 bases from V and 4 bases from J, with 7 bases in between. Germline V lookup: CDR1 LGHNA, CDR2 YSLEER. This CDR3 is 13 amino acids long.

The V and J genes are TRBV20-1 and TRBJ1-2; D call uncertain. V lost 0 bases and J 6 bases, leaving 8 bases between the germline ends. Germline V gives CDR1 DFQATT, CDR2 SNEGSKA (reference sequence). The CDR3 contains 12 residues. This chain's CDR3 is CSARETRNGYTF. As DNA, the CDR3 is TGCAGTGCTAGAGAGACGAGAAATGGCTACACCTTC.

The chain is built from TRBV6-1 and TRBJ2-7; 8 nucleotides agree with TRBD1. The CDR3 consists of 14 residues. Germline loops: CDR1 MNHNS, CDR2 SASEGT. V was pared by 4 bases and J by 7 bases, with 9 bases of the junction left unmatched. CDR3 DNA: TGTGCCAGCAGTGGTCGGACAGGGCGGGGTGAGCAGTACTTC. Its protein product is CASSGRTGRGEQYF.

The chain uses TRBV29-1 and TRBJ2-5; unclear D gene. The CDR3 length is 13 residues. Trimming took off 0 bases at V and 5 bases at J, with 10 bases between the two ends. Looked up from germline, CDR1 is SQVTM and CDR2 is ANQGSEA. DNA of the CDR3: TGCAGCGTTGAAGACGTTGCCGGGGAGACCCAGTACTTC. Its translation: CSVEDVAGETQYF.

The CDR3 nucleotides are TGTGCCAGCAGCTTAGGGGCAAGATCGGATACGCAGTATTTT. Encoded protein: CASSLGARSDTQYF. The chain combines TRBV7-8 with TRBJ2-3, with D uncertain. This CDR3 region has 14 residues. V was pared by 1 base and J by 6 bases, with 11 bases between. The germline V gene encodes CDR1 SGHVS and CDR2 FQNEAQ.

The CDR3 nucleotides are TGTGCCAGCAGCACCGGGACAGCAACGGATGAAAAACTGTTTTTT. Residues: CASSTGTATDEKLFF. The chain joins TRBV28 to TRBJ1-4, with 7 bases that match TRBD1. The germline V gene encodes CDR1 MDHEN and CDR2 SYDVKM. This CDR3 has 15 amino acids. Trimming removed 6 bases from V and 6 bases from J; junction bases left unmatched: 10.

J is TRBJ2-4 and V is TRBV6-6, with D perhaps given as TRBD1 or TRBD2 (6 bases each). Trimming stripped 2 bases from V and 4 bases from J, with 18 bases between. This CDR3 region has 17 residues. Looked up from germline, CDR1 is MNHNY and CDR2 is SVGAGI (reference sequence). CDR3 region: CASSYGEGGRKKNIQYF. In nucleotides, the CDR3 is TGTGCCAGCAGTTACGGTGAAGGGGGGCGCAAGAAAAACATTCAGTACTTC.

V usage is TRBV7-2 and J usage is TRBJ2-4; 10 nucleotides agree with TRBD2. This CDR3 spans 17 amino acids. In germline, CDR1 is SGHTA, CDR2 FQGNSA. Trimming took 5 bases from V and 6 from J; bases not matched to a gene: 13. CDR3: CASSHSVVAGGGNIQYF. CDR3 bases: TGTGCCAGCAGCCATAGTGTCGTAGCGGGAGGAGGAAACATTCAGTACTTC.

This clonotype has a count of ten or more. V and J are TRBV20-1 and TRBJ2-1; 10 bases are a match to TRBD2. Germline CDR1 and CDR2: DFQATT and SNEGSKA (reference sequence). The CDR3 length is 15 residues. V dropped 4 bases and J dropped 6; count of bases not matched to a gene: 9. The CDR3 is CSAIRTSGPVNEQFF. The CDR3 DNA reads TGCAGTGCTATCCGGACTAGCGGCCCTGTCAATGAGCAGTTCTTC.

This clonotype came up a few times. CDR3 DNA: TGTGCCAGCAGTCGGGTCAGGGCCGGGGAGCTGTTTTTT. This gives the protein CASSRVRAGELFF. The rearrangement links TRBV6-2 or TRBV6-3 to TRBJ2-2; D might be TRBD1 (5 bases). CDR1 and CDR2 (germline): MNHEY, SVGEGT. Between the trimmed V and J ends, which lost 5 bases and 6 bases, there was a span of 10 bases. This CDR3 is built from 13 residues.

The table lists this clonotype with a few counts. In DNA form, the CDR3 reads TGCAGCTTTTTAGATTCCTATGGCTACACCTTC. Amino acid sequence: CSFLDSYGYTF. V and J are TRBV29-1 and TRBJ1-2; D unclear. Germline-derived CDR1 and CDR2 are SQVTM and ANQGSEA. V lost 8 bases and J 4 bases, leaving 11 bases between the germline ends. This CDR3 contains 11 residues. The full variable domain, with the rest looked up from reference TRBV29-1 and TRBJ1-2, is SAVISQKPSRDICQRGTSLTIQCQVDSQVTMMFWYRQQPGQSLTLIATANQGSEATYESGFVIDKFPISRPNLTFSTLTVSNMSPEDSSIYLCSFLDSYGYTFGSGTRLTVV.

The CDR3 nucleotides read TGTGCCAGCGGACAGGGGTGGTACGAGCAGTACTTC. This gives the protein CASGQGWYEQYF. The chain uses TRBV25-1 and TRBJ2-5; 9 bases agree with TRBD1. The better agreement between TRBJ2-7 and the DNA end casts doubt on the J call. The CDR3 totals 12 residues. Germline CDR1 reads MGHDK; CDR2 reads SYGVNS.